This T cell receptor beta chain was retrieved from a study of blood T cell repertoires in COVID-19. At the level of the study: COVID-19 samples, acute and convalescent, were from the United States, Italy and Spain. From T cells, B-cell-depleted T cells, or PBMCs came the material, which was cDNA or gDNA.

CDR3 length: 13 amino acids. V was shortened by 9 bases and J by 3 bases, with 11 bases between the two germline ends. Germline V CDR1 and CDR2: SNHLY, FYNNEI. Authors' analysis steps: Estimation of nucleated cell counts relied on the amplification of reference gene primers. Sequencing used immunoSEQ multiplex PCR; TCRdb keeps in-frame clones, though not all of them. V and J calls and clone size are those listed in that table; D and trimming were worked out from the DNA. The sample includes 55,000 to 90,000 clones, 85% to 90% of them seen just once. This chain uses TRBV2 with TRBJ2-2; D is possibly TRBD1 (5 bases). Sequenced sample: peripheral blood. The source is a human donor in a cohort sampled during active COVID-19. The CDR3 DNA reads TGTGCCAGTAGGGAACAGGACACCGGGGAGCTGTTTTTT. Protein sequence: CASREQDTGELFF.